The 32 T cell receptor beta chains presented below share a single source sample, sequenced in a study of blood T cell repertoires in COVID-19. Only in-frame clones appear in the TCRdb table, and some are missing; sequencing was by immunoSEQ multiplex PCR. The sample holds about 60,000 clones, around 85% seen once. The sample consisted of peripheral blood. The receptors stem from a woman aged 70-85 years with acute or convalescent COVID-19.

The CDR3 spells CASSLRGETQYF. In DNA form, the CDR3 reads TGTGCCAGTAGTCTCAGGGGGGAGACCCAGTACTTC. The chain joins TRBV19 to TRBJ2-5; 7 bases agree with TRBD1. Germline V gives CDR1 LNHDA, CDR2 SQIVND (reference sequence). V was pared by 5 bases and J by 5 bases, with 2 bases of the junction left unmatched. The CDR3 contains 12 residues. Using reference TRBV19 and TRBJ2-5 for the parts outside the CDR3, the full variable domain is DGGITQSPKYLFRKEGQNVTLSCEQNLNHDAMYWYRQDPGQGLRLIYYSQIVNDFQKGDIAEGYSVSREKKESFPLTVTSAQKNPTAFYLCASSLRGETQYFGPGTRLLVL.

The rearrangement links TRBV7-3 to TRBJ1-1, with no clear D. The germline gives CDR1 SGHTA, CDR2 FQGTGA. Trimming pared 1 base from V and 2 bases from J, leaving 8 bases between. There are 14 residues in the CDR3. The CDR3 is CASSLNPGNTEAFF. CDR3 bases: TGTGCCAGCAGCTTAAATCCAGGAAACACTGAAGCTTTCTTT. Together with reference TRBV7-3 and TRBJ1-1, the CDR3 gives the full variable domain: GAGVSQTPSNKVTEKGKYVELRCDPISGHTALYWYRQSLGQGPEFLIYFQGTGAADDSGLPNDRFFAVRPEGSVSTLKIQRTERGDSAVYLCASSLNPGNTEAFFGQGTRLTVV.

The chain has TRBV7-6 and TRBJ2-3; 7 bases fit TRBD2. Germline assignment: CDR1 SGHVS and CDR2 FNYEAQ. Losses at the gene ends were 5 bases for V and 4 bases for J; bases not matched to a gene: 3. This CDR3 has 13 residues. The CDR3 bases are TGTGCCAGCAGCGCGGGGGTGGCAGATACGCAGTATTTT. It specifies CASSAGVADTQYF.

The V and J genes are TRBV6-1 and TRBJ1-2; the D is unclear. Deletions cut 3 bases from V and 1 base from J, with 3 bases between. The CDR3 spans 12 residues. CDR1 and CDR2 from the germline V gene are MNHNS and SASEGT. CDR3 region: CASSDRNYGYTF. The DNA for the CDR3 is TGTGCCAGCAGTGACCGTAACTATGGCTACACCTTC.

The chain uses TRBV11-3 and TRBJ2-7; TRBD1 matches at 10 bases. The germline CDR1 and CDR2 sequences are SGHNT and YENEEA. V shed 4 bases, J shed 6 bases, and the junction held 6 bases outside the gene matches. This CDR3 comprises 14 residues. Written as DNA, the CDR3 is TGTGCCAGCAGCTGGGGCGGACAGGGGGGCGAGCAGTACTTC. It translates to CASSWGGQGGEQYF.

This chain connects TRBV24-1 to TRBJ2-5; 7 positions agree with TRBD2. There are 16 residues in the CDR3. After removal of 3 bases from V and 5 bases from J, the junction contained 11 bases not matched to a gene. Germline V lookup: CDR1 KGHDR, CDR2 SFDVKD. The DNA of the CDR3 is TGTGCCACCAGTGATGCGGACTCAAAGGGAGGGGAGACCCAGTACTTC. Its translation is CATSDADSKGGETQYF.

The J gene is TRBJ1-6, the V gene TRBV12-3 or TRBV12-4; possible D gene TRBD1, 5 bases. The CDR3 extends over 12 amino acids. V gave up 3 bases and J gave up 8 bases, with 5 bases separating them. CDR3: CASSFRDSPLHF. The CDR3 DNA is TGTGCCAGCAGTTTCAGGGATTCACCCCTCCACTTT.

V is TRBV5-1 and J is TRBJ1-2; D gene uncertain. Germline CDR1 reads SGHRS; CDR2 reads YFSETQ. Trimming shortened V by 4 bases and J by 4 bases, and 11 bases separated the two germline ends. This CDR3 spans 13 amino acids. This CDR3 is CASSLEGSYGYTF. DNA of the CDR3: TGCGCCAGCAGCCTCGAAGGGAGCTATGGCTACACCTTC. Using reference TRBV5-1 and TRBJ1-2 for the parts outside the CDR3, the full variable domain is KAGVTQTPRYLIKTRGQQVTLSCSPISGHRSVSWYQQTPGQGLQFLFEYFSETQRNKGNFPGRFSGRQFSNSRSEMNVSTLELGDSALYLCASSLEGSYGYTFGSGTRLTVV.

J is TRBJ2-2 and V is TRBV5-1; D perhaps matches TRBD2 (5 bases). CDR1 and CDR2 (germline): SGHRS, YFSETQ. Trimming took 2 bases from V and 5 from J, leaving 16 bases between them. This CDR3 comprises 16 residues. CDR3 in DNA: TGCGCCAGCAGCTTAGAGGGTCACGTTGGGACCGGGGAGCTGTTTTTT. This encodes CASSLEGHVGTGELFF.

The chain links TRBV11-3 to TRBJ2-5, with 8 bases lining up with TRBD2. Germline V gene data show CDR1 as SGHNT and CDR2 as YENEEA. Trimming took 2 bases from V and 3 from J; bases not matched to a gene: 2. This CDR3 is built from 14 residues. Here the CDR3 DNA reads TGTGCCAGCAGCTTACAACTAGCGGAAGAGACCCAGTACTTC. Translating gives CASSLQLAEETQYF.

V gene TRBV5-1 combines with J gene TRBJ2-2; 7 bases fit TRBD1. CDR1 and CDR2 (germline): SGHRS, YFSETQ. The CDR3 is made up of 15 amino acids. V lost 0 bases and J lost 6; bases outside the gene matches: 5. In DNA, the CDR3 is TGCGCCAGCAGCTTGGGGGACAGACACCCCGGGGAGCTGTTTTTT. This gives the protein CASSLGDRHPGELFF.

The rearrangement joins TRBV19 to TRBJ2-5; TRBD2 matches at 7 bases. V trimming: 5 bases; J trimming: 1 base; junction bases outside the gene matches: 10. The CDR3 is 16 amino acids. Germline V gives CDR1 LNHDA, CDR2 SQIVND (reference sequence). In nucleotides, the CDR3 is TGTGCCAGTAGTCTATGGGCGGGACTAAGCCAAGAGACCCAGTACTTC. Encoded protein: CASSLWAGLSQETQYF.

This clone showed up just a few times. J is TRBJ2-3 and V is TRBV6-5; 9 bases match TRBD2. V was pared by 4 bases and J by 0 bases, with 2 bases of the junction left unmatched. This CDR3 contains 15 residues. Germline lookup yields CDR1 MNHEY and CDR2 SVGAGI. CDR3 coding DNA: TGTGCCAGCAGTTCAGGGACTAGCAGCACAGATACGCAGTATTTT. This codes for CASSSGTSSTDTQYF.

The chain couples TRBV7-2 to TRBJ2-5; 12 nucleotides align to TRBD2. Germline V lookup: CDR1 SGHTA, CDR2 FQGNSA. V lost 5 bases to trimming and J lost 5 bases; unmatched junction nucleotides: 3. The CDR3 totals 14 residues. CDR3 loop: CASSRTSGAETQYF. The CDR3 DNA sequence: TGTGCCAGCAGCAGGACTAGCGGGGCGGAGACCCAGTACTTC. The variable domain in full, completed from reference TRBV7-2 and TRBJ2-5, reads GAGVSQSPSNKVTEKGKDVELRCDPISGHTALYWYRQSLGQGLEFLIYFQGNSAPDKSGLPSDRFSAERTGGSVSTLTIQRTQQEDSAVYLCASSRTSGAETQYFGPGTRLLVL.

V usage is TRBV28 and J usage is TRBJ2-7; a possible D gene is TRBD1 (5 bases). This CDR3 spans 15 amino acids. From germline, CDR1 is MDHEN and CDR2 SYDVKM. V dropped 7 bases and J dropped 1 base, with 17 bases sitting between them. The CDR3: CASNSKRGLSYEQYF. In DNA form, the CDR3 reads TGTGCCAGCAATTCTAAAAGGGGTCTTTCCTACGAGCAGTACTTC.

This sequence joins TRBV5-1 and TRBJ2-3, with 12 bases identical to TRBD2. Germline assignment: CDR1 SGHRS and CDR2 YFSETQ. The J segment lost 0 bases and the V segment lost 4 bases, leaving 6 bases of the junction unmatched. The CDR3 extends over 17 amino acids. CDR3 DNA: TGCGCCAGCAGCCTCGGACTAGCGGGGCTGAGCACAGATACGCAGTATTTT. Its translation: CASSLGLAGLSTDTQYF.

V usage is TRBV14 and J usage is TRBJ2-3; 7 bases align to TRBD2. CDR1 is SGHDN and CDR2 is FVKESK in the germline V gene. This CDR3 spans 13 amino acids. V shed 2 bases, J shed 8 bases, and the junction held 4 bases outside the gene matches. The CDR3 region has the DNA TGTGCCAGCAGCCAACGCTCGGGGGGTACGCAGTATTTT. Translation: CASSQRSGGTQYF.

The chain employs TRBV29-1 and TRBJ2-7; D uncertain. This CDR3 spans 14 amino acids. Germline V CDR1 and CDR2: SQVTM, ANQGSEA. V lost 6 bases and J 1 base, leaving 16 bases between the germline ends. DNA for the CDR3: TGCAGCGTCTCCCGAGGCAGAGATTCCTACGAGCAGTACTTC. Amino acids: CSVSRGRDSYEQYF.

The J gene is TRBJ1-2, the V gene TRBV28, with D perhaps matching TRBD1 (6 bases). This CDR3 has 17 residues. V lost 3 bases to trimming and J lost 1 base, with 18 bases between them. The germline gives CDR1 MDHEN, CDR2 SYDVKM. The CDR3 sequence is CASSFPEDSSFNYGYTF. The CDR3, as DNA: TGTGCCAGCAGTTTTCCCGAGGACAGCTCGTTTAACTATGGCTACACCTTC.

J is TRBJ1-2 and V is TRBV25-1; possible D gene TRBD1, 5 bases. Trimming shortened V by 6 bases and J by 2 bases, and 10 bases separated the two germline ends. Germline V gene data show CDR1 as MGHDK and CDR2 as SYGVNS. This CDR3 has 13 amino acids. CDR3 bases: TGTGCCAGCAGCAGGGATGGAAACTATGGCTACACCTTC. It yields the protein CASSRDGNYGYTF.

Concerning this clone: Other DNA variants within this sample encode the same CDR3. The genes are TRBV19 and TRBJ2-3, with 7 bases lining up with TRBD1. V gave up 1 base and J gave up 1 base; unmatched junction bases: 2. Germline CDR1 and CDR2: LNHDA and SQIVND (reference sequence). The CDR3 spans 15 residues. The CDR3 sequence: CASSIGDRGTDTQYF. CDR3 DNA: TGTGCCAGTAGTATAGGGGACAGAGGCACAGATACGCAGTATTTT.

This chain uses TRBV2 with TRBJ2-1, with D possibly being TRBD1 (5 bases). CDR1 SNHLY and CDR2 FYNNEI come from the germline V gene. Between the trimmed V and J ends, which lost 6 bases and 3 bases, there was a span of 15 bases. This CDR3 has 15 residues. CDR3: CASRAGIVDYNEQFF. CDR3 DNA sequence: TGTGCCAGCAGAGCAGGGATAGTCGACTACAATGAGCAGTTCTTC.

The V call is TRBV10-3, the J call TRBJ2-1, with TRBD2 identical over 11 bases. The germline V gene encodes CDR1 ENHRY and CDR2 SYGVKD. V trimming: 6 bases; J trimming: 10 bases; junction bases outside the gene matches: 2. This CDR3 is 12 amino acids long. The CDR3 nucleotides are TGTGCCATCAGAGGACTAGCGGGCGAGCAGTTCTTC. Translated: CAIRGLAGEQFF.

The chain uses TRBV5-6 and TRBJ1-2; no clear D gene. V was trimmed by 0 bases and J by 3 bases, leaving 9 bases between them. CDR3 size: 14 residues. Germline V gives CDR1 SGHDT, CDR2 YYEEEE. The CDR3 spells CASSLANSYYGYTF. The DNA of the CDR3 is TGTGCCAGCAGCTTGGCGAACTCGTACTATGGCTACACCTTC.

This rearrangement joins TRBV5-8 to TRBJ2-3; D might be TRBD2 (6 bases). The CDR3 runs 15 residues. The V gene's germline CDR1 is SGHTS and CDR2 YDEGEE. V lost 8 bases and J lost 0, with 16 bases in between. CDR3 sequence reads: CASGGKSRSTDTQYF. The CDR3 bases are TGTGCCAGTGGGGGGAAAAGTCGAAGCACAGATACGCAGTATTTT.

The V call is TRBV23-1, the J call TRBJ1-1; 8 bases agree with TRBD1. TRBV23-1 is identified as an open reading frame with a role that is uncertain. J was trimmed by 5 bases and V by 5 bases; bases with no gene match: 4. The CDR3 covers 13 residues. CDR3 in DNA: TGCGCCAGCAGTTACAGGGGGTTGACTGAAGCTTTCTTT. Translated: CASSYRGLTEAFF.

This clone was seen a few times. CDR3 in amino acids: CASRVTGPYTF. CDR3 nucleotides: TGTGCCAGCAGGGTGACAGGGCCCTACACCTTC. V usage is TRBV28 and J usage is TRBJ1-2; 7 bases align to TRBD1. The germline V gene has CDR1 MDHEN and CDR2 SYDVKM. The V segment lost 6 bases and the J segment 10 bases; nucleotides outside the gene matches: 5. The CDR3 has 11 residues.

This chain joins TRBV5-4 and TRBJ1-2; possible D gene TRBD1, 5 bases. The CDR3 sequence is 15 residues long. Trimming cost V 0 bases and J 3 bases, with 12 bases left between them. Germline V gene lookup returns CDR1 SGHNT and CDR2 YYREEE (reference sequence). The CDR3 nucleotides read TGTGCCAGCAGCTTGGATCCCCAGGGATACTATGGCTACACCTTC. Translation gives CASSLDPQGYYGYTF.

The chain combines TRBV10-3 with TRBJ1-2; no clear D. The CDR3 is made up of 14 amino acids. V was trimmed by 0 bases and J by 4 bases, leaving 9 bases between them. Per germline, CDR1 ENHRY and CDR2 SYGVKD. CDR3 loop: CAISESDGLYGYTF. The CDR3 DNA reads TGTGCCATCAGTGAGTCGGACGGACTCTATGGCTACACCTTC.

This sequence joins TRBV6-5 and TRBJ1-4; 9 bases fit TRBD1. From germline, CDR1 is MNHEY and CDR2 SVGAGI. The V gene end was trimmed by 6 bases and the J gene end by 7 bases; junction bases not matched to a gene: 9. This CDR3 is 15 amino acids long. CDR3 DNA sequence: TGTGCCAGCAGCAGAACAGGGGGCGTAGGTGAAAAACTGTTTTTT. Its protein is CASSRTGGVGEKLFF.

In nucleotides, the CDR3 is TGTGCCAGCAGCCAGAGGGTTAATCAGCCCCAGCATTTT. Protein product: CASSQRVNQPQHF. The genes are TRBV16 and TRBJ1-5; D is uncertain. The germline gives CDR1 KGHSY, CDR2 FQNENV. This CDR3 comprises 13 residues. The V and J ends lost 3 bases and 4 bases respectively, with 7 bases between them.

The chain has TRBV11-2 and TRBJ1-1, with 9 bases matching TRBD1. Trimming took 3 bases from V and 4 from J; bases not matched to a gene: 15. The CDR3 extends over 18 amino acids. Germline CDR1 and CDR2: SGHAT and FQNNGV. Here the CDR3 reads CASSFAGTGRGASTEAFF. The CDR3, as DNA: TGTGCCAGCAGCTTCGCCGGGACAGGGAGGGGGGCTAGCACTGAAGCTTTCTTT.